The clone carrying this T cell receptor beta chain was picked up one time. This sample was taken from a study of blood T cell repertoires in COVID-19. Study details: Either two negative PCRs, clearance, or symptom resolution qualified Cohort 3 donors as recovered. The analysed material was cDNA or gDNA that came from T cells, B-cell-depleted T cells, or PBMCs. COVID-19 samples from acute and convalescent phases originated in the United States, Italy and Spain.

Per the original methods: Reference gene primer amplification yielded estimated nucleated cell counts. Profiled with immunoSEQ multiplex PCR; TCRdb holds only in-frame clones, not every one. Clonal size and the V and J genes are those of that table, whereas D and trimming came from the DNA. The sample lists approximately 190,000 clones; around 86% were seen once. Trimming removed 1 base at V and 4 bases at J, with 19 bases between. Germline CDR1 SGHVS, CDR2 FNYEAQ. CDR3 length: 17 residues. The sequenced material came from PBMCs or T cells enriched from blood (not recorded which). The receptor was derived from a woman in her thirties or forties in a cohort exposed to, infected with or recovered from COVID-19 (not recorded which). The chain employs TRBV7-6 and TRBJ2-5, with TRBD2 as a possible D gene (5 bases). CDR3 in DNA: TGTGCCAGCAGCTTAGGGCTAGCTCGCCGTTTCGGAGAGACCCAGTACTTC. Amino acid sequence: CASSLGLARRFGETQYF.